This TCR beta chain was sequenced in a study of T cells after yellow fever vaccination. The 5'RACE template-switching step produced TCR cDNA and added a universal primer site and UMIs. TCRdb used MiXCR to reprocess the 5' RACE reads, holding one entry per CDR3 protein. Of some 70,000 distinct CDR3 sequences listed, over 6.5% are singletons. This clonotype has a count of ten or more. Sequencing was performed on CD8+ T cells sorted from PBMCs, taken approximately 47 days after the first yellow fever vaccination. The clonotype was recovered from a man aged 18 to 35 who received the YFV17D yellow fever vaccine.

The CDR3 loop reads CASSSGLAGVLSSYNEQFF. In nucleotides, the CDR3 is TGTGCCAGCAGCTCGGGACTAGCGGGGGTCCTTAGCTCCTACAATGAGCAGTTCTTC. The chain employs TRBV11-2 and TRBJ2-1, with TRBD2 matching 14 bases. The CDR3 runs 19 residues. Germline CDR1 SGHAT, CDR2 FQNNGV. J lost 0 bases, V lost 4 bases, and 8 bases had no gene match.